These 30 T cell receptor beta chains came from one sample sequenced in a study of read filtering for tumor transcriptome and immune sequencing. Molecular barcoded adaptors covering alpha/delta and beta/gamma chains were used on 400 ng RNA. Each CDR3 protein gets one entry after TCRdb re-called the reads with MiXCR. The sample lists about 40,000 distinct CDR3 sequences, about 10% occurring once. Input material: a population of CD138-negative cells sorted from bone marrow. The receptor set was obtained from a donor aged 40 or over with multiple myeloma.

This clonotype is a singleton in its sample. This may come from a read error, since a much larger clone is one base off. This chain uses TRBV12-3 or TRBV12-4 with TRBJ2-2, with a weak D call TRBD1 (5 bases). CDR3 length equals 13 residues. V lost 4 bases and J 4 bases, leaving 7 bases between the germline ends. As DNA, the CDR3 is TGTGCCAGCAGTTCAGGGATCACCGGGGAGCTGTTTTTT. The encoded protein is CASSSGITGELFF.

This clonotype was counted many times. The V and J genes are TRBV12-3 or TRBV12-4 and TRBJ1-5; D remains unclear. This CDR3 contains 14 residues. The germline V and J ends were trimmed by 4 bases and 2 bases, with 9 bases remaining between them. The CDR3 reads CASSWASGNQPQHF. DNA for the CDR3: TGTGCCAGCAGTTGGGCATCAGGCAATCAGCCCCAGCATTTT.

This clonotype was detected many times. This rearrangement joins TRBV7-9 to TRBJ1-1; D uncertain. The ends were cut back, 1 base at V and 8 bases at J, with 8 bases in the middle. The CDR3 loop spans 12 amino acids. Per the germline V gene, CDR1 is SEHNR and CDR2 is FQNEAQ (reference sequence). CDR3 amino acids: CASSLEGSEAFF. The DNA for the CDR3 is TGTGCCAGCAGCTTAGAGGGATCCGAAGCTTTCTTT. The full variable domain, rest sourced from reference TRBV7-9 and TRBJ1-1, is DTGVSQNPRHKITKRGQNVTFRCDPISEHNRLYWYRQTLGQGPEFLTYFQNEAQLEKSRLLSDRFSAERPKGSFSTLEIQRTEQGDSAMYLCASSLEGSEAFFGQGTRLTVV.

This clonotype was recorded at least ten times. CDR3 DNA: TGCGCCAGCAGGTGGGGCACAGCCTCCTACGAGCAGTACTTC. This gives the protein CASRWGTASYEQYF. This sequence joins TRBV5-1 and TRBJ2-7, with D possibly being TRBD1 (5 bases). The CDR3 has 14 residues. Trimming removed 5 bases at V and 0 bases at J, with 12 bases between. The germline CDR1 and CDR2 sequences are SGHRS and YFSETQ.

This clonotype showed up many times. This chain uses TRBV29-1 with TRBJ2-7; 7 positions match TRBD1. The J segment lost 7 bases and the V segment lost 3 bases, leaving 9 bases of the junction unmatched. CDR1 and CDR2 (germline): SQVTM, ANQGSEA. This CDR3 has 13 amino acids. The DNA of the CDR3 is TGCAGCGTTGAGCAAACAGGGGTAAGGGAGCAGTACTTC. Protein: CSVEQTGVREQYF.

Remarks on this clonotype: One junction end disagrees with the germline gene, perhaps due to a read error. The CDR3 coding sequence is TGTGCCAGCTGCGAGCAGGCGGGTCAGCTCCAGCATTTT. It encodes CASCEQAGQLQHF. This rearrangement joins TRBV18 to TRBJ1-5; D is unclear. Looked up from germline, CDR1 is KGHSH and CDR2 is LQKENI. The CDR3 has 13 residues. Supplemented by reference TRBV18 and TRBJ1-5, the full variable domain reads NAGVMQNPRHLVRRRGQEARLRCSPMKGHSHVYWYRQLPEEGLKFMVYLQKENIIDESGMPKERFSAEFPKEGPSILRIQQVVRGDSAAYFCASCEQAGQLQHFGDGTRLSIL.

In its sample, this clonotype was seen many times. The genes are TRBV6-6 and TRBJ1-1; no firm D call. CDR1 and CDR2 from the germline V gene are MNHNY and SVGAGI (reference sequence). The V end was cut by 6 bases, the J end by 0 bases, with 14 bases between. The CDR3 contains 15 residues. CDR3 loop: CASSPEGLMNTEAFF. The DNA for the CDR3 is TGTGCCAGCAGCCCCGAGGGTCTGATGAACACTGAAGCTTTCTTT.

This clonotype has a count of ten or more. Written as DNA, the CDR3 is TGCGCCAGCAGCCAAGATCCAGGGAAGGCCTATGGCTACACCTTC. It is translated as CASSQDPGKAYGYTF. The rearrangement uses TRBV4-1 and TRBJ1-2, with D possibly matching TRBD1 (5 bases). In germline, CDR1 is MGHRA, CDR2 YSYEKL. The CDR3 is made up of 15 amino acids. V was cut by 0 bases and J by 4 bases, with 12 bases left in between.

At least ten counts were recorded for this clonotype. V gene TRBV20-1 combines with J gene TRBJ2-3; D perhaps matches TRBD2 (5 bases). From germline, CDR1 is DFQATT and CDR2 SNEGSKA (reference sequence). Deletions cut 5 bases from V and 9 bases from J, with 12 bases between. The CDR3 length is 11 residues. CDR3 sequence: CSAQKGDTQYF. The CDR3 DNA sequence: TGCAGTGCTCAGAAGGGAGACACGCAGTATTTT.

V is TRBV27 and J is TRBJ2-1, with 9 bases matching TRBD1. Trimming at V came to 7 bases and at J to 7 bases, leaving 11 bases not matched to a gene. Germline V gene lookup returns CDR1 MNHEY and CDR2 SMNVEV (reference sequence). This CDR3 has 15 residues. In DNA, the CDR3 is TGTGCCAGCATTGCGGACAGGGGTCTATGGAATGAGCAGTTCTTC. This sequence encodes CASIADRGLWNEQFF.

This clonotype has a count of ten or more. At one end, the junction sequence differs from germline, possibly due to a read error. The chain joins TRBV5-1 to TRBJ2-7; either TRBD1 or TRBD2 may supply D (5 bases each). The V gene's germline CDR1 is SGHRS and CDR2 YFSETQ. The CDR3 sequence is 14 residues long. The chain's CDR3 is CASSSRDGAYEQYF. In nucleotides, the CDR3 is TGTGCCAGCAGCTCAAGGGACGGCGCCTACGAGCAGTACTTC.

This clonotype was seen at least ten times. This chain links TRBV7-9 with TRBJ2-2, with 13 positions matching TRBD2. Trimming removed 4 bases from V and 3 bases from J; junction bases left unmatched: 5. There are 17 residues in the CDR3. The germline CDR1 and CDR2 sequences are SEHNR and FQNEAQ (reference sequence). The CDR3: CASSSGLAGTYTGELFF. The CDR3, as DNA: TGTGCCAGCAGCTCGGGACTAGCGGGGACCTACACCGGGGAGCTGTTTTTT.

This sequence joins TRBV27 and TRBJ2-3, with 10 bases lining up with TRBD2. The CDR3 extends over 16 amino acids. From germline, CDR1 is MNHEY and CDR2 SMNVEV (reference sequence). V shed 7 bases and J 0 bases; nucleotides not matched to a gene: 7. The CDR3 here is CASTLAGGSSTDTQYF. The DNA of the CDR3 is TGTGCCAGCACCTTAGCGGGGGGATCTAGCACAGATACGCAGTATTTT.

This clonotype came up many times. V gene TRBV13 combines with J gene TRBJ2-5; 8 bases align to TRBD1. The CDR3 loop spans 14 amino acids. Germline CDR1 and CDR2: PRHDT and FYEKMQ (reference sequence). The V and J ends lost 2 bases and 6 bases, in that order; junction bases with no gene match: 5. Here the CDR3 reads CASSLRTGRQTQYF. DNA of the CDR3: TGTGCCAGCAGCTTACGGACAGGGAGACAGACCCAGTACTTC.

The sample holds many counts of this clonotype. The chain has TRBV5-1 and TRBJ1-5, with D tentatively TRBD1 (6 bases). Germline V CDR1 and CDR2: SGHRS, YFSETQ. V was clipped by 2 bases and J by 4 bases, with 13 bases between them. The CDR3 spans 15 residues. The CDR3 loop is CASSLTGTLNQPQHF. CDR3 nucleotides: TGCGCCAGCAGCTTAACAGGGACCCTGAATCAGCCCCAGCATTTT.

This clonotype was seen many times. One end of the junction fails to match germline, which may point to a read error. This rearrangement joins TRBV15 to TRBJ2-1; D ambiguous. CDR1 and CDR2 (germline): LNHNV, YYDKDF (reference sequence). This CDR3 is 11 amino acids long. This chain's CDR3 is CATSRDGPRVF. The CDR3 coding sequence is TGTGCCACCAGCAGAGATGGTCCTCGGGTCTTC. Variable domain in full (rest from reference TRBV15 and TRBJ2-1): DAMVIQNPRYQVTQFGKPVTLSCSQTLNHNVMYWYQQKSSQAPKLLFHYYDKDFNNEADTPDNFQSRRPNTSFCFLDIRSPGLGDTAMYLCATSRDGPRVFGPGTRLTVL.

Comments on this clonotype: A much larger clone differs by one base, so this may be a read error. This chain's CDR3 is CASSPTGETRYF. The CDR3 coding sequence is TGTGCCAGCAGCCCGACCGGCGAGACCCGGTACTTC. This chain connects TRBV7-8 to TRBJ2-5; D unclear. The CDR3 extends over 12 amino acids. CDR1 SGHVS and CDR2 FQNEAQ come from the germline V gene.

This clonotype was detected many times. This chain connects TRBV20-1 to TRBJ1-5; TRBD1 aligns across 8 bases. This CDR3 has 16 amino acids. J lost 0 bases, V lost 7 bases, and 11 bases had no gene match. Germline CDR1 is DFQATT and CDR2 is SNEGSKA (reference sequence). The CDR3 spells CSVHRGSLNSNQPQHF. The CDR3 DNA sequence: TGCAGTGTCCACAGGGGGAGCTTAAATAGCAATCAGCCCCAGCATTTT.

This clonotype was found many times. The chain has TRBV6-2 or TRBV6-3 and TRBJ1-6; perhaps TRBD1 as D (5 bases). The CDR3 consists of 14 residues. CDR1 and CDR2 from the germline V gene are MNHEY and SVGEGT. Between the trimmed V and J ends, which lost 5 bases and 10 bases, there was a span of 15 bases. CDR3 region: CASSRGTEESPLHF. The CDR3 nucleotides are TGTGCCAGCAGTCGTGGGACGGAGGAATCACCCCTCCACTTT.

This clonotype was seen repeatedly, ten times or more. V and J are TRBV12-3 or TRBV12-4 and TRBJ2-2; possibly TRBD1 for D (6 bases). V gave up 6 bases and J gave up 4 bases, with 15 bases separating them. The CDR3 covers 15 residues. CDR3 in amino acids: CASSQTTGITGELFF. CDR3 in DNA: TGTGCCAGCAGCCAAACCACAGGGATCACCGGGGAGCTGTTTTTT.

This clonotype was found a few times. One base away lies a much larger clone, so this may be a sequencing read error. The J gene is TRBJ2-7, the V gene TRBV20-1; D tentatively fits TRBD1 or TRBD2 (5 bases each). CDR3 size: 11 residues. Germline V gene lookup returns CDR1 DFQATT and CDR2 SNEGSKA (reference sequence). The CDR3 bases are TGCAGTGCCCTGGGGACCTACGAGCGGTACTTC. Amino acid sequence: CSALGTYERYF.

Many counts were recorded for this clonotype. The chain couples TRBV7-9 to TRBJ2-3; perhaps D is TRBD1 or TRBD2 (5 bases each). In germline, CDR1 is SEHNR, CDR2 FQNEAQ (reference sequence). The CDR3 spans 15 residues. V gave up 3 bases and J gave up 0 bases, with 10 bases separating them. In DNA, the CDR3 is TGTGCCAGCAGCTTGGGACGGGCGAGCACAGATACGCAGTATTTT. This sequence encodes CASSLGRASTDTQYF.

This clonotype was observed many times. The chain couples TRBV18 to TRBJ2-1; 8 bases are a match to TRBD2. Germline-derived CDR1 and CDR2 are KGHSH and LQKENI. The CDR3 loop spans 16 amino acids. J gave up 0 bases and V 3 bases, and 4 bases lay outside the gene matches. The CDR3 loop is CASSPTGGLSYNEQFF. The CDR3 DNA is TGTGCCAGCTCACCTACGGGGGGGCTCTCCTACAATGAGCAGTTCTTC.

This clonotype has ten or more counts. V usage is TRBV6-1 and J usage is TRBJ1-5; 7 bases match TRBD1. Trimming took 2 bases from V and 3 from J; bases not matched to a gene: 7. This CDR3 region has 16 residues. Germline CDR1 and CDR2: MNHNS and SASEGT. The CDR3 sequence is CASSEPLTGINQPQHF. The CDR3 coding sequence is TGTGCCAGCAGTGAACCTCTGACAGGGATCAATCAGCCCCAGCATTTT.

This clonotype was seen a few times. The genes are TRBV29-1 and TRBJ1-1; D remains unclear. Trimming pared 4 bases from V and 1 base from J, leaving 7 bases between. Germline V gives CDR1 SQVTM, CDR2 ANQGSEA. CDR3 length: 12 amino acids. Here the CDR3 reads CSVAASNTEAFF. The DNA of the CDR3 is TGCAGCGTTGCGGCCTCGAACACTGAAGCTTTCTTT.

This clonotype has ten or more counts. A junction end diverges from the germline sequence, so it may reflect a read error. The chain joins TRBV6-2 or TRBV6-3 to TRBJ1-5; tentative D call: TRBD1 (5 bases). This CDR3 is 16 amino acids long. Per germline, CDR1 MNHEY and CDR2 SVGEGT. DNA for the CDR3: TGTGCCGGCAGTTACTCGTACGGGGCCGGTAATCAGCCCCAGCATTTT. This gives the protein CAGSYSYGAGNQPQHF.

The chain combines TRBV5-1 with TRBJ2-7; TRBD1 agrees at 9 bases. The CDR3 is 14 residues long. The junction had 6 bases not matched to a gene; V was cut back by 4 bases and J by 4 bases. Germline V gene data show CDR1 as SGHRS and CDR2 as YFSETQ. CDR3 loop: CASSRGQGQYEQYF. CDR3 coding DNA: TGCGCCAGCAGCCGAGGACAGGGGCAATACGAGCAGTACTTC. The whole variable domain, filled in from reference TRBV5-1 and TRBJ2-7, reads KAGVTQTPRYLIKTRGQQVTLSCSPISGHRSVSWYQQTPGQGLQFLFEYFSETQRNKGNFPGRFSGRQFSNSRSEMNVSTLELGDSALYLCASSRGQGQYEQYFGPGTRLTVT.

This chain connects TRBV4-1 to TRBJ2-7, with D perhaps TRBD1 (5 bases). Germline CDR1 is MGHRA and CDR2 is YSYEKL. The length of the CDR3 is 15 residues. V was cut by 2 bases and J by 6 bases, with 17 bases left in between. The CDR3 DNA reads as TGCGCCAGCAGCCAATCCCCAGGGTCCATGATCGAGCAGTACTTC. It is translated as CASSQSPGSMIEQYF.

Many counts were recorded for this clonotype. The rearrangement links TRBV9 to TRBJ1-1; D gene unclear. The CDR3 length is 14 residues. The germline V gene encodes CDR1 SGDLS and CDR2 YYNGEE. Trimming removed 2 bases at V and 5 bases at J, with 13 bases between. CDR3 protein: CASSVLGSGTEAFF. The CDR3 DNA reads TGTGCCAGCAGCGTTCTTGGATCGGGGACTGAAGCTTTCTTT. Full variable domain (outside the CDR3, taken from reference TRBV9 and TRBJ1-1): DSGVTQTPKHLITATGQRVTLRCSPRSGDLSVYWYQQSLDQGLQFLIQYYNGEERAKGNILERFSAQQFPDLHSELNLSSLELGDSALYFCASSVLGSGTEAFFGQGTRLTVV.

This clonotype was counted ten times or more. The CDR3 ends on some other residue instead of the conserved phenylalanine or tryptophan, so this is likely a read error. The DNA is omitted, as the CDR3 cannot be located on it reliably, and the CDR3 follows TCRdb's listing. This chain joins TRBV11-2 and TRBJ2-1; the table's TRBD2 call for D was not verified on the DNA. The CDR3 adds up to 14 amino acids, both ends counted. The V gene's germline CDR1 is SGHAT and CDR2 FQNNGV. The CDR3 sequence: CASSPEGQRGGWFL.